These T cell receptor beta chains were read from a single sample in a study of control samples from healthy donors and cancer patients. Sequenced by immunoSEQ multiplex PCR; TCRdb stores in-frame clones only, minus some. Of approximately 120,000 clones listed, around 86% are singletons. Sequenced material: blood. The receptors shown here come from a man aged 40-49 years in good health. CDR3s include the opening cysteine and the closing phenylalanine or tryptophan. A D gene is named only where the DNA matches it firmly. Where a row states a size, it is once, few, many or the class of an expanded clone; other rows omit it.

clone_size | j_call | d_call | v_call | cdr3_aa | cdr3_nt
. | TRBJ2-5 | TRBD2 | TRBV5-1 | CASSSGWLAGGPGETQYF | TGCGCCAGCAGCTCCGGTTGGCTAGCGGGGGGCCCAGGGGAGACCCAGTACTTC
. | TRBJ2-5 | . | TRBV4-2 | CASSQAALVGGGETQYF | TGTGCCAGCAGCCAAGCTGCCTTGGTGGGGGGAGGAGAGACCCAGTACTTC
. | TRBJ2-1 | . | TRBV10-3 | CAISANFGTGDNEQFF | TGTGCCATCAGTGCCAACTTCGGGACGGGCGACAATGAGCAGTTCTTC
. | TRBJ2-1 | . | TRBV6-5 | CASRAAAVELFF | TGTGCCAGCAGGGCCGCCGCAGTCGAGCTGTTCTTC
few | TRBJ2-7 | . | TRBV6-6 | CASSPSERRGSYEQYF | TGTGCCAGCAGCCCCTCAGAGAGGCGGGGTAGCTACGAGCAGTACTTC
few | TRBJ1-2 | TRBD1 | TRBV4-1 | CASSPLRQGGYTF | TGCGCCAGCAGCCCTTTACGACAGGGCGGCTACACCTTC
. | TRBJ2-2 | . | TRBV9 | CASSSITGLGAGELFF | TGTGCCAGCAGCTCCATCACGGGGTTAGGCGCCGGGGAGCTGTTTTTT
. | TRBJ2-5 | . | TRBV4-1 | CASSQSGALETQYF | TGCGCCAGCAGCCAATCCGGGGCCCTAGAGACCCAGTACTTC
. | TRBJ1-1 | . | TRBV7-2 | CASSREVNTEAFF | TGTGCCAGCAGCCGGGAAGTGAACACTGAAGCTTTCTTT
. | TRBJ2-2 | TRBD1 | TRBV7-2 | CASSLNPGTVNTGELFF | TGTGCCAGCAGCTTAAACCCCGGGACAGTGAACACCGGGGAGCTGTTTTTT
. | TRBJ1-2 | . | TRBV7-9 | CASSLGGYGYTF | TGTGCCAGCAGCTTAGGCGGCTATGGCTACACCTTC
. | TRBJ2-7 | . | TRBV7-2 | CASSSRAGAGEQYF | TGTGCCAGCAGCTCGAGGGCGGGGGCAGGAGAGCAGTACTTC
. | TRBJ1-1 | . | TRBV29-1 | CSVEDRQGGTEAFF | TGCAGCGTTGAAGATCGCCAGGGCGGCACTGAAGCTTTCTTT
. | TRBJ2-5 | . | TRBV24-1 | CATSDGDRLQETQYF | TGTGCCACCAGTGATGGAGACAGACTCCAAGAGACCCAGTACTTC
once | TRBJ1-2 | . | TRBV21-1 | CASSKVGIKTGHYYGYTF | TGTGCCAGCAGCAAAGTGGGGATCAAGACAGGGCACTACTATGGCTACACCTTC
. | TRBJ2-4 | . | TRBV30 | CAWSPTGGGGGKGRKNIQYF | TGTGCCTGGAGTCCGACCGGTGGAGGGGGGGGCAAGGGGCGAAAAAACATTCAGTACTTC
. | TRBJ1-4 | . | TRBV7-9 | CASSLGATVYEKLFF | TGTGCCAGCAGCTTAGGTGCGACAGTCTATGAAAAACTGTTTTTT
. | TRBJ1-2 | . | TRBV30 | CAWIPRLGQKYNYGYTF | TGTGCCTGGATTCCTAGGCTGGGGCAGAAATACAACTATGGCTACACCTTC
. | TRBJ1-2 | TRBD1 | TRBV2 | CASSKPGQGFGYTF | TGTGCCAGCAGCAAACCGGGACAGGGGTTTGGCTACACCTTC
. | TRBJ1-2 | TRBD1 | TRBV7-9 | CASSLTGASGYTF | TGTGCCAGCAGCTTAACAGGGGCCAGTGGCTACACCTTC
. | TRBJ2-5 | TRBD2 | TRBV6-2/TRBV6-3 | CASSPGLAGGPRETQYF | TGTGCCAGCAGTCCCGGACTAGCGGGGGGGCCAAGAGAGACCCAGTACTTC
few | TRBJ1-6 | . | TRBV12-3/TRBV12-4 | CASSFPGGILHF | TGTGCCAGCAGTTTCCCGGGTGGGATCCTCCACTTT
. | TRBJ1-5 | . | TRBV12-3/TRBV12-4 | CASSFGGHQPQHF | TGTGCCAGCAGTTTCGGCGGACATCAGCCCCAGCATTTT
. | TRBJ2-2 | . | TRBV6-5 | CASSPVLNTGELFF | TGTGCCAGCAGTCCTGTTTTGAACACCGGGGAGCTGTTTTTT
. | TRBJ2-2 | TRBD2 | TRBV9 | CASRDPGLPNTGELFF | TGTGCCAGCAGGGACCCGGGACTACCGAACACCGGGGAGCTGTTTTTT
. | TRBJ1-3 | . | TRBV5-6 | CASSLIGAGNTIYF | TGTGCCAGCAGCTTGATTGGGGCTGGAAACACCATATATTTT
few | TRBJ1-1 | . | TRBV7-2 | CASVGQPYTEAFF | TGTGCCAGCGTTGGACAGCCATACACTGAAGCTTTCTTT
once | TRBJ2-3 | TRBD1 | TRBV2 | CASRLPGQLITDTQYF | TGTGCCAGCAGGCTACCGGGACAGCTGATCACAGATACGCAGTATTTT
. | TRBJ1-3 | . | TRBV7-9 | CASSPFIPISGNTIYF | TGTGCCAGCAGCCCATTTATCCCCATCTCTGGAAACACCATATATTTT
. | TRBJ2-3 | . | TRBV6-5 | CASRASTDTQYF | TGTGCCAGCAGGGCTAGCACAGATACGCAGTATTTT
once | TRBJ1-2 | . | TRBV4-3 | CASSPPLADNYGYTF | TGCGCCAGCAGCCCCCCCTTGGCGGACAACTATGGCTACACCTTC